One and the same sample provided the 21 T cell receptor beta chains below, sequenced in a study of T cell responses to AZD1222 COVID-19 vaccine. TCRdb keeps only in-frame clones here, not all; method: immunoSEQ multiplex PCR. Seen here are 150,000 or so clones, about 95% observed once, and the top ten hold approximately 0.58%. This specimen was peripheral blood, taken on day 0 of AZD1222 vaccination. All receptors derive from an adult in good health.

The chain uses TRBV7-9 and TRBJ2-2; 11 nucleotides agree with TRBD2. The CDR3 is made up of 16 amino acids. From germline, CDR1 is SEHNR and CDR2 FQNEAQ (reference sequence). V lost 0 bases to trimming and J lost 7 bases; unmatched junction nucleotides: 4. CDR3 coding DNA: TGTGCCAGCAGCTTAGCTAGCGGGAGGGCCGGCGGGGAGCTGTTTTTT. It yields the protein CASSLASGRAGGELFF.

The chain couples TRBV6-5 to TRBJ1-1; a possible D gene is TRBD1 (5 bases). CDR1 and CDR2 from the germline V gene are MNHEY and SVGAGI. This CDR3 contains 14 residues. The V gene lost 5 bases and the J gene lost 1 base, with 11 bases spanning the gap. The CDR3 bases are TGTGCCAGCAGTCGTCGGGACGGGAACACTGAAGCTTTCTTT. Translation: CASSRRDGNTEAFF.

The chain couples TRBV30 to TRBJ2-2; D is uncertain. The CDR3 has 13 residues. Deletions cut 2 bases from V and 1 base from J, with 5 bases between. Germline values: CDR1 GTSNPN, CDR2 SVGIG (reference sequence). In nucleotides, the CDR3 is TGTGCCTGGAGTTCGGGGAACACCGGGGAGCTGTTTTTT. Protein sequence: CAWSSGNTGELFF.

This rearrangement joins TRBV7-9 to TRBJ1-5, with D uncertain. Germline V gene data show CDR1 as SEHNR and CDR2 as FQNEAQ (reference sequence). This CDR3 comprises 12 residues. V was trimmed by 5 bases and J by 5 bases, leaving 7 bases between them. The DNA of the CDR3 is TGTGCCAGCAGCCCCGTGGATCAGCCCCAGCATTTT. Translated, it gives CASSPVDQPQHF.

The chain recombines TRBV5-4 with TRBJ2-7; 13 positions match TRBD2. From germline, CDR1 is SGHNT and CDR2 YYREEE (reference sequence). V trimming: 4 bases; J trimming: 1 base; junction bases outside the gene matches: 8. This CDR3 contains 17 residues. Written as DNA, the CDR3 is TGTGCCAGCAGCCGCGGACTAGCGGGAGTCTATTCCTACGAGCAGTACTTC. Its protein product is CASSRGLAGVYSYEQYF.

J is TRBJ1-2 and V is TRBV19; D gene unclear. CDR1 is LNHDA and CDR2 is SQIVND in the germline V gene (reference sequence). This CDR3 has 17 amino acids. Between the trimmed V and J ends, which lost 3 bases and 2 bases, there was a span of 19 bases. The CDR3 here is CASSIRDPLLSNYGYTF. The CDR3, as DNA: TGTGCCAGTAGTATCCGGGATCCATTACTCTCCAACTATGGCTACACCTTC.

CDR3 nucleotide sequence: TGTGCCAGCAGTGGGGGGCGGGGAGGCTCTGGAAACACCATATATTTT. This translates into CASSGGRGGSGNTIYF. The V gene is TRBV28, the J gene TRBJ1-3; D might be TRBD1 (6 bases). V was trimmed by 5 bases and J by 0 bases, leaving 14 bases between them. This CDR3 has 16 residues. Per the germline V gene, CDR1 is MDHEN and CDR2 is SYDVKM.

The V call is TRBV2, the J call TRBJ1-3; tentatively, D is TRBD1 (5 bases). The CDR3 is 16 residues long. Germline V gene lookup returns CDR1 SNHLY and CDR2 FYNNEI. V was cut by 1 base and J by 0 bases, with 10 bases left in between. In DNA, the CDR3 is TGTGCCAGCAGTGAAGGGTGGGGGTTCTCTGGAAACACCATATATTTT. Protein: CASSEGWGFSGNTIYF.

The gene calls are TRBV5-1 and TRBJ2-5; a weak D match, TRBD2 (6 bases). There are 13 residues in the CDR3. The V gene's germline CDR1 is SGHRS and CDR2 YFSETQ. The germline V and J ends were trimmed by 0 bases and 4 bases, with 7 bases remaining between them. The CDR3 reads CASSLVGGETQYF. The CDR3 bases are TGCGCCAGCAGCTTGGTGGGGGGAGAGACCCAGTACTTC.

The chain is built from TRBV6-6 and TRBJ1-1, with a tentative D call TRBD1 (6 bases). Trimming removed 2 bases at V and 1 base at J, with 8 bases between. The CDR3 covers 14 residues. Germline CDR1 and CDR2: MNHNY and SVGAGI (reference sequence). The CDR3 DNA is TGTGCCAGCAGTTACAGGGGGTGGAACACTGAAGCTTTCTTT. Translation: CASSYRGWNTEAFF.

The rearrangement uses TRBV19 and TRBJ2-7; perhaps TRBD2 as D (5 bases). Germline CDR1 is LNHDA and CDR2 is SQIVND (reference sequence). CDR3 length: 13 amino acids. Trimming left V 0 bases short and J 9 bases short, with 12 bases between. The CDR3 region has the DNA TGTGCCAGTAGTATAGAAGCTAGCCACGGGCAGTACTTC. Protein product: CASSIEASHGQYF.

This sequence joins TRBV6-1 and TRBJ1-2; D unresolved. The CDR3 loop spans 14 amino acids. Trimming left V 2 bases short and J 8 bases short, with 15 bases between. The V gene's germline CDR1 is MNHNS and CDR2 SASEGT. CDR3: CASSEHPNMVGYTF. The CDR3 region has the DNA TGTGCCAGCAGTGAACATCCCAACATGGTGGGCTACACCTTC.

The chain recombines TRBV6-5 with TRBJ1-5, with D perhaps matching TRBD1 (6 bases). The CDR3 spans 15 residues. The germline V gene encodes CDR1 MNHEY and CDR2 SVGAGI. V lost 6 bases to trimming and J lost 3 bases, with 15 bases between them. For the CDR3, the DNA is TGTGCCAGCAGGGGGCCAGGGGCTTTCAATCAGCCCCAGCATTTT. It specifies CASRGPGAFNQPQHF.

This chain links TRBV5-4 with TRBJ2-6; the match to TRBD1 covers 7 bases. This CDR3 has 15 residues. With 4 bases clipped from V and 0 bases from J, the junction kept 1 base outside the gene matches. Germline CDR1 and CDR2: SGHNT and YYREEE (reference sequence). The CDR3 nucleotides read TGTGCCAGCAGCGGGACAGTCTCTGGGGCCAACGTCCTGACTTTC. Amino acid sequence: CASSGTVSGANVLTF.

This chain joins TRBV6-1 and TRBJ2-1, with D possibly TRBD2 on 5 matching bases. The CDR3 has 13 residues. V was shortened by 2 bases and J by 13 bases, with 15 bases between the two germline ends. Germline CDR1 MNHNS, CDR2 SASEGT. This chain's CDR3 is CASSETDSLSQFF. The CDR3 DNA reads TGTGCCAGCAGTGAAACGGACTCGCTGTCACAGTTCTTC.

The chain uses TRBV30 and TRBJ1-5; D possibly corresponds to TRBD1 (6 bases). This CDR3 comprises 13 residues. Germline CDR1 is GTSNPN and CDR2 is SVGIG (reference sequence). Deletions cut 3 bases from V and 4 bases from J, with 10 bases between. CDR3 protein: CAWRGGGNQPQHF. In nucleotides, the CDR3 is TGTGCCTGGAGAGGGGGGGGTAATCAGCCCCAGCATTTT.

The chain carries TRBV29-1 and TRBJ1-1, with TRBD1 matching 9 bases. The CDR3 length is 13 residues. Germline trimming cut 7 bases from V and 1 base from J; bases unmatched to any gene: 4. Germline V lookup: CDR1 SQVTM, CDR2 ANQGSEA. Here the CDR3 DNA reads TGCAGCGCTGGGACAGGGTGGAACACTGAAGCTTTCTTT. It encodes CSAGTGWNTEAFF.

The V and J genes are TRBV12-3 or TRBV12-4 and TRBJ1-2; D remains ambiguous. V was shortened by 1 base and J by 7 bases, with 10 bases between the two germline ends. The CDR3 is 13 amino acids. The DNA of the CDR3 is TGTGCCAGCAGTTTAGGGACCCTCGGTGGCTACACCTTC. This sequence encodes CASSLGTLGGYTF.

The CDR3 DNA follows: TGTGCCAGCAGTGAAAGGGACAGGGGATTAACTGAAGCTTTCTTT. Translated, it gives CASSERDRGLTEAFF. J is TRBJ1-1 and V is TRBV6-1, with 10 nucleotides matching TRBD1. V gave up 2 bases and J gave up 5 bases; unmatched junction bases: 5. The germline CDR1 and CDR2 sequences are MNHNS and SASEGT. The CDR3 loop spans 15 amino acids.

This sequence joins TRBV5-1 and TRBJ1-5; the match to TRBD1 covers 7 bases. Germline assignment: CDR1 SGHRS and CDR2 YFSETQ. V lost 0 bases and J lost 7; bases outside the gene matches: 7. The CDR3 extends over 15 amino acids. In DNA, the CDR3 is TGCGCCAGCAGCTTGGAAGGCAGGGGGGGGCAGCCCCAGCATTTT. This codes for CASSLEGRGGQPQHF.

The chain combines TRBV21-1 with TRBJ1-6; TRBD1, the table's D call, was not compared with the DNA. TRBV21-1 is a pseudogene. CDR3 length: 14 amino acids. The CDR3: CASSKVYRNSPLHF. CDR3 sequence (DNA): TGTGCCAGCAGCAAAGTTTACAGGAATTCACCCCTCCACTTT.